The entry that follows covers one T cell receptor (beta chain) sequence. Its recognized antigen is unknown. No clone much larger than this one lies a single base away; base qualities are absent. TCRbeta CDR3 regions were amplified from genomic DNA using the immunoSEQ Assay, a bias-controlled multiplex PCR. In the paper's pipeline: The number of nucleated cells in each sample was estimated by amplification of reference gene primers within the assay. To quantify the absolute abundance of each unique TCRbeta CDR3 rearrangement, sequence reads were collapsed and filtered. For each sample, productive Simpson clonality was calculated as the square root of Simpson's diversity index over productive rearrangements. The immuneACCESS repertoire file appears here via TCRdb, limited to in-frame rearrangements. These files lack a portion of the clones; in checked studies, under half of the deficit traces to unresolved V genes, and the cause of the others is not known. The V and J calls and clone size come from that table; D and trimming were worked out from the DNA. Counted in this sample were some 200,000 clones; 75% to 90% of them appeared once. The top ten hold about 6% of the sample.

From the cysteine through the phenylalanine, the CDR3 covers 16 amino acids. The DNA shown is the 48-base CDR3, in frame from base 1. Looking up the germline V gene (reference sequence) yields CDR1 LNHNV and CDR2 YYDKDF. V is trimmed back by 1 base and J by 10 bases, and the junction contains 8 bases that no gene match accounts for. The collaborating institutions used their own protocols to collect whole blood in K2EDTA tubes. Collaborator samples were shipped for TCRbeta analysis as frozen whole blood, isolated PBMCs, or DNA extracted from either sample type. The data were obtained in a study of blood T cell repertoires in COVID-19 (dated by TCRdb to between 2020 and 2021). In the study overall: Collaborator samples came from the United States, Italy and Spain and covered acute and convalescent phases of COVID-19. The prospective study material was composed of cDNA or gDNA derived from T cells, B-cell-depleted T cells, or PBMCs. Subjects who had been exposed to COVID-19, were actively infected with it, or had recovered from it provided the deeply sampled blood TCRbeta repertoires that made up the dataset. The repertoires were made available in a free public database intended to serve as a resource for research on the immune response to SARS-CoV-2. The samples were drawn from two sources: the first 160 participants of the ongoing ImmuneRACE study, and 1,254 subjects contributed by 6 global collaborators. A de-identified subject ID, COVID-19 status, age in years and sex were almost always included in the sample metadata. HLA class I and class II types, where available, came from metadata supplied by the sample provider rather than from assay-based typing.

Overall results and qualifications from the work: Clinical and demographic metadata were provided uncurated, with the amount varying by source and participant.

Sequencing was done on a sample of peripheral blood. The TCR was taken from a woman in her forties with acute or convalescent COVID-19. This chain joins TRBV15 to TRBJ1-6, with 9 middle bases fitting TRBD1. The CDR3 has the sequence CATSRGGTGRRSPLHF. The sequenced DNA: TGTGCCACCAGCAGAGGGGGGACAGGGAGGAGGTCACCCCTCCACTTT.